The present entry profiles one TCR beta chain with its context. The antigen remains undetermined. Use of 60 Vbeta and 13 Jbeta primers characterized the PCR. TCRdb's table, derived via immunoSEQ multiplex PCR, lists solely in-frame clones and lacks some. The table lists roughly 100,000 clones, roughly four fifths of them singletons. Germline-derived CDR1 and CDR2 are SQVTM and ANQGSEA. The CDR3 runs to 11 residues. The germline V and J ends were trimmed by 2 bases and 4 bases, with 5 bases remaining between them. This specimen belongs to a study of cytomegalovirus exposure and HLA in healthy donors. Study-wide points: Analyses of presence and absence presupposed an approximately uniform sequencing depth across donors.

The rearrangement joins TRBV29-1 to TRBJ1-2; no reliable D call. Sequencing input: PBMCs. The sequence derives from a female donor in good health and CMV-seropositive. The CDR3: CSVEYSYGYTF. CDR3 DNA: TGCAGCGTTGAATACAGCTATGGCTACACCTTC.